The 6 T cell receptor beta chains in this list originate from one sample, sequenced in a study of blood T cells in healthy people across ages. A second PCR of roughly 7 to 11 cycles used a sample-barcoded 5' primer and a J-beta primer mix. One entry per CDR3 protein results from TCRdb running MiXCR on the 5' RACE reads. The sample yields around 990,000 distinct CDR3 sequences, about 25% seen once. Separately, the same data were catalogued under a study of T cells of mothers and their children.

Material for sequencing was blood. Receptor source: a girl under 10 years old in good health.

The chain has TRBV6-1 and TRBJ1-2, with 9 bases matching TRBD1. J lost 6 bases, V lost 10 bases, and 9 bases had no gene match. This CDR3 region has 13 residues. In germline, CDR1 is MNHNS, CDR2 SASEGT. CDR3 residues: CATAGQGRDGYTF. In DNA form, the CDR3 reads TGTGCCACCGCTGGACAGGGGAGGGATGGCTACACCTTC.

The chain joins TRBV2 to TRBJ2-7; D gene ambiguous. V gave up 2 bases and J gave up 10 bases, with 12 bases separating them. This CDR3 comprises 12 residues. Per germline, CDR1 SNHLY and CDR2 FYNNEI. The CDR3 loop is CASSENGNSQYF. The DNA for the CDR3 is TGTGCCAGCAGTGAAAACGGAAACTCCCAGTACTTC.

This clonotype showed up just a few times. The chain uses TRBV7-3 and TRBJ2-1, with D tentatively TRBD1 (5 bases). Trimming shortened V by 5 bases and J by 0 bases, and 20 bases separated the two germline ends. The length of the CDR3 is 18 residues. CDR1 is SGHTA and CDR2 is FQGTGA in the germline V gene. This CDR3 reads CASSPELGLPSSYNEQFF. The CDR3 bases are TGTGCCAGCAGCCCCGAACTGGGGCTTCCTAGCTCCTACAATGAGCAGTTCTTC.

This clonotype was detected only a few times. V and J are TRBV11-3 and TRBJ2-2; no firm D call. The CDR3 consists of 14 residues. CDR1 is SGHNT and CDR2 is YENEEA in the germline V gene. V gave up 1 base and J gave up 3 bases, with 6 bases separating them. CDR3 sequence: CASSLGGHTGELFF. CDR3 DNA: TGTGCCAGCAGCTTAGGCGGACACACCGGGGAGCTGTTTTTT.

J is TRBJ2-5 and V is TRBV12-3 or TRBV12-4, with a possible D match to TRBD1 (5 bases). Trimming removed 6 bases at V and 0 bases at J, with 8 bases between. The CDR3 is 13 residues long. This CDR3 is CASSDSNQETQYF. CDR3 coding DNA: TGTGCCAGCAGCGACAGCAACCAAGAGACCCAGTACTTC.

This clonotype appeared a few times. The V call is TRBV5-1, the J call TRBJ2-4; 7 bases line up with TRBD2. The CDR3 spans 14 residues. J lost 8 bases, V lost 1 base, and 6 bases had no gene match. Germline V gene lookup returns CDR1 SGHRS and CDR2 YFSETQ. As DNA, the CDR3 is TGCGCCAGCAGCTTGTCTCCGGGAGGCCACATTCAGTACTTC. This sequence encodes CASSLSPGGHIQYF.